A selection of T cell receptor beta chains follows, all from one sample in a study of blood T cell repertoires in COVID-19. Data came from immunoSEQ multiplex PCR; TCRdb stores just in-frame clones and leaves some out. Of roughly 380,000 clones listed, more than 65% are singletons. Input material: peripheral blood. These receptors were collected from a human donor with acute or convalescent COVID-19. The donor label of this sample is uncertain. Each CDR3 is given with its conserved first and last residue. D genes are given only for firm matches. Clone size is shown for a subset of rows, as once, few, many or a class of expanded clone.

D gene: .; J gene: TRBJ2-2; V gene: TRBV4-2; clone size: .; CDR3 protein: CASSQDFAKESGELFF; CDR3 DNA: TGTGCCAGCAGCCAAGATTTCGCAAAGGAGTCCGGGGAGCTGTTTTTT
D gene: .; J gene: TRBJ1-5; V gene: TRBV2; clone size: few; CDR3 protein: CASSEGGEPQHF; CDR3 DNA: TGTGCCAGCAGTGAAGGGGGCGAGCCCCAGCATTTT
D gene: .; J gene: TRBJ2-7; V gene: TRBV7-2; clone size: .; CDR3 protein: CASSLRAPYEQYF; CDR3 DNA: TGTGCCAGCAGCTTACGAGCCCCCTACGAGCAGTACTTC
D gene: TRBD1; J gene: TRBJ1-1; V gene: TRBV30; clone size: .; CDR3 protein: CAWIGQGVDTEAFF; CDR3 DNA: TGTGCCTGGATTGGCCAGGGGGTGGACACTGAAGCTTTCTTT
D gene: TRBD1; J gene: TRBJ2-7; V gene: TRBV11-2; clone size: .; CDR3 protein: CASSSIRTGRHEQYF; CDR3 DNA: TGTGCCAGCAGCTCCATTCGGACAGGGAGGCACGAGCAGTACTTC
D gene: .; J gene: TRBJ2-1; V gene: TRBV5-4; clone size: .; CDR3 protein: CLVADSYHEQFF; CDR3 DNA: TGTTTGGTGGCAGACTCTTACCATGAGCAGTTCTTC
D gene: TRBD1; J gene: TRBJ1-2; V gene: TRBV3-1/TRBV3-2; clone size: once; CDR3 protein: CASSQDTGVGASTF; CDR3 DNA: TGTGCCAGCAGCCAAGACACAGGGGTAGGGGCTAGTACCTTC
D gene: .; J gene: TRBJ1-1; V gene: TRBV19; clone size: .; CDR3 protein: CASSPQGMTQAFF; CDR3 DNA: TGTGCCAGTAGTCCGCAGGGGATGACCCAGGCTTTCTTT
D gene: TRBD1; J gene: TRBJ2-1; V gene: TRBV4-1; clone size: few; CDR3 protein: CASSPRTGSSYNEQFF; CDR3 DNA: TGCGCCAGCAGCCCCCGGACAGGGAGCTCCTACAATGAGCAGTTCTTC
D gene: .; J gene: TRBJ1-1; V gene: TRBV7-8; clone size: .; CDR3 protein: CASSFPGQPNTEAFF; CDR3 DNA: TGTGCCAGCAGCTTCCCTGGACAGCCCAACACTGAAGCTTTCTTT